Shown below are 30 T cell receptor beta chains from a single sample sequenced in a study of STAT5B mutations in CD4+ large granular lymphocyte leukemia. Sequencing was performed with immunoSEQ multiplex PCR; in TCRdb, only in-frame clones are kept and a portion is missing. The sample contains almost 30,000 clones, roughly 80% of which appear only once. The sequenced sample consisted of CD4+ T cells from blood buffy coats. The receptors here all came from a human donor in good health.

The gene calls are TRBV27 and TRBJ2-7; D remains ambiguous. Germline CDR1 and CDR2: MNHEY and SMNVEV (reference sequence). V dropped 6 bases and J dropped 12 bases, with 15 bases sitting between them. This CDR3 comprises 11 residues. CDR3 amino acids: CASRTDGPRYV. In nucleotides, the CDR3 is TGTGCCAGCAGAACCGACGGCCCGAGGTACGTC.

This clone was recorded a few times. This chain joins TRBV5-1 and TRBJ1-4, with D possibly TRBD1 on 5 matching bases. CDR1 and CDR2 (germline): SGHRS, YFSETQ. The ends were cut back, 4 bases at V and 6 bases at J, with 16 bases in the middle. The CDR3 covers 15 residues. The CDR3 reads CASSLGPGEDEKLFF. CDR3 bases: TGCGCCAGCAGCCTGGGTCCGGGGGAGGATGAAAAACTGTTTTTT.

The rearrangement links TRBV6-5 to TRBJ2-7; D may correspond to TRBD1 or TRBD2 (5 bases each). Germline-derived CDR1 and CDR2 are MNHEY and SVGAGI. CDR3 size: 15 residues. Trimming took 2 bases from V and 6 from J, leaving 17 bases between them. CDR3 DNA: TGTGCCAGCAGTTACGCAGAGGGGATGGGAGCCGAGCAGTACTTC. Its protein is CASSYAEGMGAEQYF.

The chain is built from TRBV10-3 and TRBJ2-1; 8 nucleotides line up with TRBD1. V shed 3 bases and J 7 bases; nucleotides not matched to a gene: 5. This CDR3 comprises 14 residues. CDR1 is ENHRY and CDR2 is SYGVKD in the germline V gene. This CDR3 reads CAISETGGFNEQFF. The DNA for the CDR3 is TGTGCCATCAGTGAAACAGGGGGGTTTAATGAGCAGTTCTTC.

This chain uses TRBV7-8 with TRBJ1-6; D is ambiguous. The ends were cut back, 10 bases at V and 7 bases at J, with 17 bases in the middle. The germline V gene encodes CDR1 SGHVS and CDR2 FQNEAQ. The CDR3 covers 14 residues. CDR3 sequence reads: CATKRMDSNSPLHF. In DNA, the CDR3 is TGTGCCACAAAGAGGATGGATAGCAATTCACCCCTCCACTTT.

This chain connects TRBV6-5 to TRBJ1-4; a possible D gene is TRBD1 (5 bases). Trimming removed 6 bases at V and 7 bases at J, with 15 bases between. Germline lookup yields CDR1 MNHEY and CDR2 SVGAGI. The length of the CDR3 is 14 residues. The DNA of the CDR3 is TGTGCCAGCAGCCTGCGGTCCGGGGGTGAAAAACTGTTTTTT. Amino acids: CASSLRSGGEKLFF.

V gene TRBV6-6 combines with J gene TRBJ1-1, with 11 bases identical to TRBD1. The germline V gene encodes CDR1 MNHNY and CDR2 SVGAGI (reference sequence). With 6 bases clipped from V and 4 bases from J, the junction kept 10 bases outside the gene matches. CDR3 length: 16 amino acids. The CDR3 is CASSRLGQGAPTEAFF. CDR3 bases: TGTGCCAGCAGCCGCCTTGGACAGGGGGCGCCCACTGAAGCTTTCTTT.

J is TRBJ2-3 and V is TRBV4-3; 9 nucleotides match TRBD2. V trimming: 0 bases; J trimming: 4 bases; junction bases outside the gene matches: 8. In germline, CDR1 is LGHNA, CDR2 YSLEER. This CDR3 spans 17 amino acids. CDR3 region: CASSQEIGGGAPDTQYF. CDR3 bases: TGCGCCAGCAGCCAAGAAATCGGCGGGGGGGCCCCAGATACGCAGTATTTT.

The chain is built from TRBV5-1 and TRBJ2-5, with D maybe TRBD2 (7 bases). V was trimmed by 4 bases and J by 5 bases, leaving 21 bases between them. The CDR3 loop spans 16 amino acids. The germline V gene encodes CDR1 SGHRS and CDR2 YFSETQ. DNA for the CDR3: TGCGCCAGCAGCGGTGCGGGGGCCCCCCAGGTTGAGACCCAGTACTTC. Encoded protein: CASSGAGAPQVETQYF.

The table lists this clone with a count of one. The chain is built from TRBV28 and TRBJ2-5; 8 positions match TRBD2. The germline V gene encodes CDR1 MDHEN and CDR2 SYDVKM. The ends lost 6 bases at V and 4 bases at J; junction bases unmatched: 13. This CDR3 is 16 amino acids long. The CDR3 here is CASSPSGSGGGETQYF. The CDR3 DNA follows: TGTGCCAGCAGCCCTTCGGGGAGCGGGGGTGGAGAGACCCAGTACTTC.

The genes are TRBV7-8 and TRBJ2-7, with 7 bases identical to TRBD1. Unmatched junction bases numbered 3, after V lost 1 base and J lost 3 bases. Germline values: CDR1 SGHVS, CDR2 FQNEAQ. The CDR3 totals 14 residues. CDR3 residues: CASSLGDRLYEQYV. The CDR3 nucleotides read TGTGCCAGCAGCTTAGGGGACAGACTCTACGAGCAGTACGTC.

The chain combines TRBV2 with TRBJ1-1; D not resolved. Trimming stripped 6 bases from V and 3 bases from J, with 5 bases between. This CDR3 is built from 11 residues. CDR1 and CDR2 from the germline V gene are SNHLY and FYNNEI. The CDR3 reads CASRGDTEAFF. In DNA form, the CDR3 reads TGTGCCAGCAGGGGAGACACTGAAGCTTTCTTT.

As DNA, the CDR3 is TGTGCCAGTAGTGAGGGAAAGGGCTATAATTCACCCCTCCACTTT. It specifies CASSEGKGYNSPLHF. The genes are TRBV19 and TRBJ1-6; D is ambiguous. Deletions cut 5 bases from V and 3 bases from J, with 11 bases between. Germline V gene lookup returns CDR1 LNHDA and CDR2 SQIVND (reference sequence). The CDR3 length is 15 residues.

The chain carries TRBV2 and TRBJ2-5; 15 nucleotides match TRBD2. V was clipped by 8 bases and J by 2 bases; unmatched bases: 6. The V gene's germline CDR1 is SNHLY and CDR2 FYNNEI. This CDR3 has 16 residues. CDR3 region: CASDWTSGGVQETQYF. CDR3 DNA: TGTGCCAGCGACTGGACTAGCGGGGGGGTGCAAGAGACCCAGTACTTC.

DNA for the CDR3: TGTGCCAGCAGCTTAAGCTACAATGAGCAGTTCTTC. Amino acid sequence: CASSLSYNEQFF. The chain has TRBV7-2 and TRBJ2-1; D not certain. The CDR3 covers 12 residues. The germline V gene has CDR1 SGHTA and CDR2 FQGNSA. The V and J ends lost 2 bases and 3 bases respectively, with 2 bases between them.

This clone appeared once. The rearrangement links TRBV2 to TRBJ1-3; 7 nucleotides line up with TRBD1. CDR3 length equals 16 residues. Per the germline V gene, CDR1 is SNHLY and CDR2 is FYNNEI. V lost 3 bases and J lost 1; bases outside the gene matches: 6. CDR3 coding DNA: TGTGCCAGCAGTGAGAGACAGGGAGGGTCTGGAAACACCATATATTTT. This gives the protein CASSERQGGSGNTIYF.

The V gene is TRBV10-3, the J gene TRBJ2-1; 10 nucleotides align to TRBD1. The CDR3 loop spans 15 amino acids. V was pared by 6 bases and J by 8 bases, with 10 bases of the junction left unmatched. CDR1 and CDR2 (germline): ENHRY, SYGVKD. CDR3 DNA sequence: TGTGCCATCAGCGCCCCGGGACAGGGGAAAGATGAGCAGTTCTTC. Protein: CAISAPGQGKDEQFF.

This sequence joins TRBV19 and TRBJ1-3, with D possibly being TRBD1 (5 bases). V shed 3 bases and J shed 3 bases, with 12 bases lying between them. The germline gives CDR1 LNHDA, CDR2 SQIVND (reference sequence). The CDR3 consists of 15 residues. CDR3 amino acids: CASSIGTVGGNTIYF. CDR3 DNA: TGTGCCAGTAGTATCGGGACGGTCGGTGGAAACACCATATATTTT. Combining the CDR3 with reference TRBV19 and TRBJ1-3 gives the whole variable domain DGGITQSPKYLFRKEGQNVTLSCEQNLNHDAMYWYRQDPGQGLRLIYYSQIVNDFQKGDIAEGYSVSREKKESFPLTVTSAQKNPTAFYLCASSIGTVGGNTIYFGEGSWLTVV.

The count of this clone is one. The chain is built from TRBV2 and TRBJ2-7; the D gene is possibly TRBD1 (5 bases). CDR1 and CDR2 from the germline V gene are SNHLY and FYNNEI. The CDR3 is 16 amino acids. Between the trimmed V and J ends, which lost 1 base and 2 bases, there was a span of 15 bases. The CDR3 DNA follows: TGTGCCAGCAGTGAAGACCTCAGGGTCCCCCCCTACGAGCAGTACGTC. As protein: CASSEDLRVPPYEQYV.

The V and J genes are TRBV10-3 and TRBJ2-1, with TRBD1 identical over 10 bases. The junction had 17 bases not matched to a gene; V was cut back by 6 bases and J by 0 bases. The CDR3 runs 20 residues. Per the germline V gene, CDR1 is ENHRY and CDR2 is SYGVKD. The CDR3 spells CAISDSTGTGAQSSYNEQFF. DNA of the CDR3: TGTGCCATCAGCGACTCTACCGGGACAGGGGCCCAGAGCTCCTACAATGAGCAGTTCTTC.

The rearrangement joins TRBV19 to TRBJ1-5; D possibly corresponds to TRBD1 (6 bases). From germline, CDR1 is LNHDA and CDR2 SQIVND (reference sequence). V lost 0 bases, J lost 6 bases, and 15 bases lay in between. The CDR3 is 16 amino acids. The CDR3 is CASSIEGRGGSQPQHF. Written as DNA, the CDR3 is TGTGCCAGTAGTATAGAAGGCAGGGGAGGGAGTCAGCCCCAGCATTTT.

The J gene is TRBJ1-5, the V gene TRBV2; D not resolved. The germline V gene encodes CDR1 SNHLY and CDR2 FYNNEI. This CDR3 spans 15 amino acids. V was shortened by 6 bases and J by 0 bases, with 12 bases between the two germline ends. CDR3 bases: TGTGCCAGCAGGCGCGAAACGTATAGCAATCAGCCCCAGCATTTT. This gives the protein CASRRETYSNQPQHF.

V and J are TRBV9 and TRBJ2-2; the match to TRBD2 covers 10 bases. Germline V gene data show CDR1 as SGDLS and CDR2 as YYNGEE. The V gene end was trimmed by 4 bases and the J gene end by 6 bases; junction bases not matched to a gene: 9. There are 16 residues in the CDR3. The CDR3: CASSPLSGGNAGELFF. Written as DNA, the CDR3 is TGTGCCAGCAGCCCTCTTAGCGGGGGGAATGCCGGGGAGCTGTTTTTT.

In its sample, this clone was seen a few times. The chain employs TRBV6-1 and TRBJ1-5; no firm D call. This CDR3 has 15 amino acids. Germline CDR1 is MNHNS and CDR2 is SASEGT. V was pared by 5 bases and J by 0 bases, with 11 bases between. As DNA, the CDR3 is TGTGCCAGCAGTTCCGGGTTGATTAGCAATCAGCCCCAGCATTTT. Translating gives CASSSGLISNQPQHF.

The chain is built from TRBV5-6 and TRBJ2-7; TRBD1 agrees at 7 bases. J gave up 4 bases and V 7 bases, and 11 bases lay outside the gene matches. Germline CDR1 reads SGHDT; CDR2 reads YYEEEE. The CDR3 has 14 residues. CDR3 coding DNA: TGTGCCAGCGGGGCGACAGGGCGTCTATACGAGCAGTACTTC. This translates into CASGATGRLYEQYF.

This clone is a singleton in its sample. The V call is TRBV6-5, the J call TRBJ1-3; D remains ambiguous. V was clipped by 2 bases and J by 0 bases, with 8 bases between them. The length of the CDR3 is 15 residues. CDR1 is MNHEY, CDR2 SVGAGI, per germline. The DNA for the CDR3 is TGTGCCAGCAGTTACCTCGGAGTCTCTGGAAACACCATATATTTT. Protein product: CASSYLGVSGNTIYF.

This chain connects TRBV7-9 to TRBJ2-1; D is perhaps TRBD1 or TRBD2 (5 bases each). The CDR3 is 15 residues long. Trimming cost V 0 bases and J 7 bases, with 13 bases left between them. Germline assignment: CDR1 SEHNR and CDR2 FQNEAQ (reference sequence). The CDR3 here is CASSLAGKEGNEQFF. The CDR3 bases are TGTGCCAGCAGCTTAGCTGGCAAAGAGGGGAATGAGCAGTTCTTC.

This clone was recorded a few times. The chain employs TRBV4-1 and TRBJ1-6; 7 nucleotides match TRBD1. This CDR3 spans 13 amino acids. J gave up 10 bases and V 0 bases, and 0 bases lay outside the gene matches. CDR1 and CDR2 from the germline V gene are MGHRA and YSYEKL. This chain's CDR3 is CASSQEGGSPLHF. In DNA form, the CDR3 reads TGCGCCAGCAGCCAAGAAGGGGGCTCACCCCTCCACTTT.

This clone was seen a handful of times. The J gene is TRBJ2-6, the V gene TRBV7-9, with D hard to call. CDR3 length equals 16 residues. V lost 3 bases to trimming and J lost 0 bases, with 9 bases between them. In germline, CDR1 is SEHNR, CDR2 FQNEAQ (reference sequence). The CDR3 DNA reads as TGTGCCAGCAGCTTTAGGATGCGCTCTGGGGCCAACGTCCTGACTTTC. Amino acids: CASSFRMRSGANVLTF.

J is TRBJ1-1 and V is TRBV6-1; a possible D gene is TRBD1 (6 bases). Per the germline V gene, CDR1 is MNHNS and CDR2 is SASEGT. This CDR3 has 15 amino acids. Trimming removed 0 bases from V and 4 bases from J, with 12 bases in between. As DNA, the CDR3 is TGTGCCAGCAGTGAAGCGCAGGCAGGGGTCACTGAAGCTTTCTTT. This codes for CASSEAQAGVTEAFF.